This T cell receptor (beta chain) emerged from a study of T cells in Graves' hyperthyroidism and ophthalmopathy. Using RNA transcripts as the source, TCR beta CDR3 regions were amplified. Initially, a first-round RT-PCR of the TCR CDR3 employed the HTBI primer set. Each CDR3 protein gets one entry after TCRdb re-called the multiplex PCR reads with MiXCR. The sample holds hundreds of thousands of distinct CDR3 sequences, 16% seen once. No progression to ophthalmopathy during 18 months of follow-up defined stable disease. In making diagnoses, clinical symptoms, serum thyroxine and TRAb, thyroid ultrasound and orbital computed tomography were all used. CDR3 length: 16 residues. Germline lookup yields CDR1 MNHNS and CDR2 SASEGT. Between the trimmed V and J ends, which lost 6 bases and 3 bases, there was a span of 15 bases.

This TCR derives from a woman in her late teens or twenties with Graves' hyperthyroidism. The specimen sequenced was blood. This chain links TRBV6-1 with TRBJ1-6, with TRBD1 as a possible D gene (5 bases). In DNA form, the CDR3 reads TGTGCCAGCAGGGCAGCCCGGGGCTACTATAATTCACCCCTCCACTTT. Translation gives CASRAARGYYNSPLHF.